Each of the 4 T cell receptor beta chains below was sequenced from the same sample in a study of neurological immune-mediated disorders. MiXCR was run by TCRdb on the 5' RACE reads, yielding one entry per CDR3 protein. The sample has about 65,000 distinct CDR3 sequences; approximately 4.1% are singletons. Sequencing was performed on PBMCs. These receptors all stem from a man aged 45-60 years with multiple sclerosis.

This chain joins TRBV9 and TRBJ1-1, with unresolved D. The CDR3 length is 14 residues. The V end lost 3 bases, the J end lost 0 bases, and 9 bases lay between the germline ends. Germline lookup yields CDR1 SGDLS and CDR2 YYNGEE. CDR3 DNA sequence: TGTGCCAGCAGCGGACACGACATGAACACTGAAGCTTTCTTT. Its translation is CASSGHDMNTEAFF.

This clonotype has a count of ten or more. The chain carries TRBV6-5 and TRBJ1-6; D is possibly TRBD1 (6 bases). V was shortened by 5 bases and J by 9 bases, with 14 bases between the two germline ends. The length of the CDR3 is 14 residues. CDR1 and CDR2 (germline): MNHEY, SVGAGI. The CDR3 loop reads CASSGDHRVSPLHF. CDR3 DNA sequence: TGTGCCAGCAGTGGAGATCACAGGGTTTCACCCCTCCACTTT.

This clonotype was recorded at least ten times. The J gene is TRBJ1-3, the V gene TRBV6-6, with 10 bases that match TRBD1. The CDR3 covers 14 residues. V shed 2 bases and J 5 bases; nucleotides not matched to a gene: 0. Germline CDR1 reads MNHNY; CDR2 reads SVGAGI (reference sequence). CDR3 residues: CASSYDRGRNTIYF. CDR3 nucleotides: TGTGCCAGCAGTTACGACAGGGGGCGAAACACCATATATTTT.

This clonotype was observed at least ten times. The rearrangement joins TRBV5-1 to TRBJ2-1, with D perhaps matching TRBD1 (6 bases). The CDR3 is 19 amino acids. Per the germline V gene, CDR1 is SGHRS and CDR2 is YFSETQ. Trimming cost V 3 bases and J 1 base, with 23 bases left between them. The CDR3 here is CASSSPGAGNPGSYNEQFF. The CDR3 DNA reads TGCGCCAGCAGCTCCCCAGGGGCGGGCAACCCAGGGTCCTACAATGAGCAGTTCTTC.